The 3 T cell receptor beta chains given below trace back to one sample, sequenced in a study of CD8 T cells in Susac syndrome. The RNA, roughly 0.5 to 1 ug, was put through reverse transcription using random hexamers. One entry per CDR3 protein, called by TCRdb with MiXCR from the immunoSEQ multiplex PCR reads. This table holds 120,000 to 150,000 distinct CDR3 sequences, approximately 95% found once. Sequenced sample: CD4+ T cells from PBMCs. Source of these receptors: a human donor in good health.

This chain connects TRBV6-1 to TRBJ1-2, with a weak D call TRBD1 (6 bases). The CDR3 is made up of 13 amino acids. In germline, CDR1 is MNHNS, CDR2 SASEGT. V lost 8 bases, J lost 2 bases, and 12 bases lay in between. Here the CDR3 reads CASVDRPNYGYTF. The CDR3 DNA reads TGTGCCAGCGTCGACAGGCCGAACTATGGCTACACCTTC.

DNA of the CDR3: TGTGCCAGCAGTTTACCGGGACAGGGAGCCGGGGAGCTGTTTTTT. Its translation: CASSLPGQGAGELFF. The genes are TRBV6-6 and TRBJ2-2; 9 positions match TRBD1. The J segment lost 6 bases and the V segment lost 4 bases, leaving 6 bases of the junction unmatched. The CDR3 length is 15 residues. The germline V gene has CDR1 MNHNY and CDR2 SVGAGI (reference sequence).

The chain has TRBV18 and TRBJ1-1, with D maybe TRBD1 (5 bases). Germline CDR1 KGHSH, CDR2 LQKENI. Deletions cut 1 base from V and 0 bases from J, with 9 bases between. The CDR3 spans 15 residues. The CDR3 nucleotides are TGTGCCAGCTCACCACGCGAGACAGTGAACACTGAAGCTTTCTTT. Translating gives CASSPRETVNTEAFF.